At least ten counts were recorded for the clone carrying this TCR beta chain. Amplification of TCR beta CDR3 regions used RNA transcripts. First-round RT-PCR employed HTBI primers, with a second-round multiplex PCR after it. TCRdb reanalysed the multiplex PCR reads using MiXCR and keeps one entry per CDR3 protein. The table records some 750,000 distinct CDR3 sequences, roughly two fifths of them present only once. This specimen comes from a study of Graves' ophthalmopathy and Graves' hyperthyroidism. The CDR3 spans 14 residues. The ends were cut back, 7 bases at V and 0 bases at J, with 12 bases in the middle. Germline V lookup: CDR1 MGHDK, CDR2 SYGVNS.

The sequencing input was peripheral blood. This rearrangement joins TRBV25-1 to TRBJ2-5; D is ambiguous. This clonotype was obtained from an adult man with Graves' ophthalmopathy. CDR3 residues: CASTSGGDQETQYF. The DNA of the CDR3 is TGTGCCAGCACCTCCGGTGGGGACCAAGAGACCCAGTACTTC. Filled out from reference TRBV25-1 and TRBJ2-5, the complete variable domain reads EADIYQTPRYLVIGTGKKITLECSQTMGHDKMYWYQQDPGMELHLIHYSYGVNSTEKGDLSSESTVSRIRTEHFPLTLESARPSHTSQYLCASTSGGDQETQYFGPGTRLLVL.